This T cell receptor beta chain was sequenced in a study of cytomegalovirus exposure and HLA in healthy donors. Both 60 Vbeta primers and 13 Jbeta primers went into the PCR. Assay: immunoSEQ multiplex PCR; the TCRdb copy retains only in-frame clones and omits some. The data hold 200,000 or so clones, with approximately 88% observed a single time. This clone has just a few counts. The specimen was PBMCs. This clonotype was sampled from a boy aged 5-17 years in good health and CMV-seronegative.

The CDR3 region is CASSFNGLAGGPGTGELFF. The CDR3 DNA reads as TGCGCCAGCAGCTTTAATGGACTAGCGGGGGGGCCCGGCACCGGGGAGCTGTTTTTT. The chain carries TRBV5-1 and TRBJ2-2; TRBD2 matches 15 bases. This CDR3 region has 19 residues. Per germline, CDR1 SGHRS and CDR2 YFSETQ. V dropped 2 bases and J dropped 4; count of bases not matched to a gene: 9.